This T cell receptor (beta chain) is drawn from a study of Ad26.COV2.S vaccination and SARS-CoV-2 variants. Described treatment: around 19 received Ad26.COV2.S at low or high dose, single or two shots; about 5 received placebo; per-sample allocation not given. It was on day 63 after the first vaccine or placebo injection that samples were taken. Clones were read by immunoSEQ multiplex PCR, and TCRdb kept only the in-frame ones, dropping some. The sample carries about 480,000 clones, around nine tenths recorded once. This CDR3 has 13 residues. Germline CDR1 reads SGHNT; CDR2 reads YYREEE (reference sequence). V lost 4 bases, J lost 6 bases, and 6 bases stayed unmatched.

The chain is built from TRBV5-4 and TRBJ1-1; 7 bases agree with TRBD1. Sequencing used peripheral blood, obtained in a trial of Ad26.COV2.S vaccine versus placebo. The clonotype was recovered from a person between 18 and 65 years old who received the Ad26.COV2.S COVID-19 vaccine or a placebo. The DNA for the CDR3 is TGTGCCAGCAGCCGAAACAGGGGCTCTGAAGCTTTCTTT. Amino acids: CASSRNRGSEAFF.